This section outlines one T cell receptor (beta chain) sequence together with its context. These data are taken from a study of blood T cell repertoires in COVID-19. About the research overall: Sample material is recorded as cDNA or gDNA derived from T cells, B-cell-depleted T cells, or PBMCs.

This CDR3 comprises 14 residues. Germline values: CDR1 MNHEY, CDR2 SMNVEV (reference sequence). With 8 bases clipped from V and 0 bases from J, the junction kept 4 bases outside the gene matches. Sequencing was performed with immunoSEQ multiplex PCR; in TCRdb, only in-frame clones are kept and a portion is missing. The table lists roughly 110,000 clones, approximately 88% of them singletons. The sequencing input was peripheral blood. The chain recombines TRBV27 with TRBJ1-1; 9 nucleotides line up with TRBD1. The source is a man in his forties with active or convalescent COVID-19. This CDR3 is CASYRGPLNTEAFF. The CDR3 DNA is TGTGCCAGCTACAGGGGGCCTCTGAACACTGAAGCTTTCTTT.